Below are 26 T cell receptor beta chains sequenced from a single sample in a study of cytomegalovirus exposure and HLA in healthy donors. Vbeta (60) and Jbeta (13) primers were used in the PCR. TCRdb's copy holds only in-frame clones and misses some; the assay was immunoSEQ multiplex PCR. Of approximately 200,000 clones listed, 75% to 90% are singletons. Sequences were obtained from PBMCs. The receptors come from a woman between 45 and 65 years old in good health and CMV-seropositive.

This chain links TRBV11-2 with TRBJ1-6, with a tentative D call TRBD1 (5 bases). The CDR3 contains 14 residues. Germline CDR1 is SGHAT and CDR2 is FQNNGV. The ends were cut back, 10 bases at V and 5 bases at J, with 15 bases in the middle. The CDR3 reads CATSRKGNNSPLHF. The CDR3 nucleotides read TGTGCCACGTCTCGAAAGGGGAATAATTCACCCCTCCACTTT.

This sequence joins TRBV28 and TRBJ2-7; 10 bases align to TRBD1. CDR3 length: 15 residues. The germline gives CDR1 MDHEN, CDR2 SYDVKM. With 3 bases clipped from V and 5 bases from J, the junction kept 7 bases outside the gene matches. The CDR3 sequence: CASSLGQGIRDEQYF. The CDR3 coding sequence is TGTGCCAGCAGTTTGGGACAGGGGATACGAGACGAGCAGTACTTC.

In its sample, this clone was seen once. The chain has TRBV5-1 and TRBJ1-2; D perhaps matches TRBD1 (5 bases). Germline assignment: CDR1 SGHRS and CDR2 YFSETQ. This CDR3 spans 15 amino acids. V dropped 0 bases and J dropped 1 base, with 10 bases sitting between them. As DNA, the CDR3 is TGCGCCAGCAGCTTGGTAACAGGATTTAACTATGGCTACACCTTC. It is translated as CASSLVTGFNYGYTF.

The genes are TRBV6-1 and TRBJ2-5; possible D gene TRBD2, 5 bases. The J call may be wrong; the DNA end is better matched by TRBJ2-7. The length of the CDR3 is 13 residues. Looked up from germline, CDR1 is MNHNS and CDR2 is SASEGT. CDR3 protein: CASTSTTSYEQYF. The CDR3 nucleotides read TGTGCCAGCACTTCGACTACCTCCTACGAGCAGTACTTC.

V and J are TRBV20-1 and TRBJ2-7, with TRBD2 matching over 8 bases. CDR1 and CDR2 (germline): DFQATT, SNEGSKA (reference sequence). This CDR3 spans 11 amino acids. The CDR3 DNA follows: TGCACACTAGCGGAATCCTACGAGCAGTACTTC. As protein: CTLAESYEQYF.

CDR3 sequence: CASSPATGYQPQHF. CDR3 in DNA: TGTGCCAGCAGCCCCGCGACAGGATATCAGCCCCAGCATTTT. This sequence joins TRBV28 and TRBJ1-5, with D possibly being TRBD1 (6 bases). This CDR3 is 14 amino acids long. V was clipped by 6 bases and J by 5 bases, with 14 bases between them. Germline lookup yields CDR1 MDHEN and CDR2 SYDVKM. Drawing the rest from reference TRBV28 and TRBJ1-5, the complete variable domain is DVKVTQSSRYLVKRTGEKVFLECVQDMDHENMFWYRQDPGLGLRLIYFSYDVKMKEKGDIPEGYSVSREKKERFSLILESASTNQTSMYLCASSPATGYQPQHFGDGTRLSIL.

The rearrangement joins TRBV11-2 to TRBJ2-1, with 7 bases matching TRBD1. The V gene's germline CDR1 is SGHAT and CDR2 FQNNGV. The CDR3 has 13 amino acids. Unmatched junction bases numbered 6, after V lost 5 bases and J lost 8 bases. This chain's CDR3 is CASSRDRDDEQFF. The CDR3 DNA reads TGTGCCAGCAGCCGCGACAGGGACGATGAGCAGTTCTTC.

This chain links TRBV11-3 with TRBJ2-3; D gene uncertain. Germline V gene sequence: CDR1 SGHNT, CDR2 YENEEA. This CDR3 comprises 13 residues. The germline V and J ends were trimmed by 1 base and 4 bases, with 6 bases remaining between them. This CDR3 is CASSLGLADTQYF. The CDR3 DNA sequence: TGTGCCAGCAGCTTAGGACTGGCAGATACGCAGTATTTT.

The J gene is TRBJ1-4, the V gene TRBV15; D uncertain. V gave up 1 base and J gave up 0 bases, with 6 bases separating them. Germline lookup yields CDR1 LNHNV and CDR2 YYDKDF (reference sequence). The CDR3 covers 15 residues. The CDR3 DNA reads TGTGCCACCAGCAGAGGAGATGCAACTAATGAAAAACTGTTTTTT. Translation: CATSRGDATNEKLFF. Combining the CDR3 with reference TRBV15 and TRBJ1-4 gives the whole variable domain DAMVIQNPRYQVTQFGKPVTLSCSQTLNHNVMYWYQQKSSQAPKLLFHYYDKDFNNEADTPDNFQSRRPNTSFCFLDIRSPGLGDTAMYLCATSRGDATNEKLFFGSGTQLSVL.

V is TRBV10-1 and J is TRBJ2-3, with 9 nucleotides matching TRBD2. Germline CDR1 is WNHNN and CDR2 is SYGVQD (reference sequence). Germline trimming cut 3 bases from V and 3 bases from J; bases unmatched to any gene: 4. This CDR3 has 15 amino acids. The CDR3 loop reads CASSDGGGGTDTQYF. The CDR3 DNA reads as TGCGCCAGCAGTGACGGCGGGGGGGGGACAGATACGCAGTATTTT.

This clone was observed a few times. J is TRBJ2-7 and V is TRBV7-2; TRBD1 agrees at 10 bases. There are 16 residues in the CDR3. Per germline, CDR1 SGHTA and CDR2 FQGNSA. V lost 3 bases, J lost 2 bases, and 7 bases stayed unmatched. CDR3 DNA sequence: TGTGCCAGCAGCTTCAGACGGGACAGGGGCACCTACGAGCAGTACTTC. Translation: CASSFRRDRGTYEQYF. Filled out from reference TRBV7-2 and TRBJ2-7, the complete variable domain reads GAGVSQSPSNKVTEKGKDVELRCDPISGHTALYWYRQSLGQGLEFLIYFQGNSAPDKSGLPSDRFSAERTGGSVSTLTIQRTQQEDSAVYLCASSFRRDRGTYEQYFGPGTRLTVT.

This clone was seen only once. This chain joins TRBV7-2 and TRBJ2-7; perhaps TRBD1 as D (6 bases). V was cut by 2 bases and J by 2 bases, with 13 bases left in between. This CDR3 contains 15 residues. Per the germline V gene, CDR1 is SGHTA and CDR2 is FQGNSA. The CDR3 loop reads CASSLSPGVPYEQYF. The DNA of the CDR3 is TGTGCCAGCAGCTTAAGCCCAGGGGTACCCTACGAGCAGTACTTC.

This rearrangement joins TRBV4-2 to TRBJ1-5; D uncertain. V lost 0 bases and J lost 4, with 10 bases in between. The CDR3 has 15 amino acids. CDR1 and CDR2 from the germline V gene are LGHNA and YNFKEQ. This chain's CDR3 is CASSQDVTENQPQHF. DNA for the CDR3: TGTGCCAGCAGCCAAGATGTTACTGAAAATCAGCCCCAGCATTTT.

This sequence joins TRBV5-6 and TRBJ1-4, with a tentative D call TRBD1 (6 bases). Trimming removed 5 bases from V and 7 bases from J, with 15 bases in between. Germline V gives CDR1 SGHDT, CDR2 YYEEEE. The CDR3 contains 14 residues. The CDR3 spells CASRPGGGSEKLFF. DNA for the CDR3: TGTGCCAGCAGACCTGGGGGGGGCAGTGAAAAACTGTTTTTT.

The V call is TRBV30, the J call TRBJ2-7, with 14 bases fitting TRBD2. The CDR3 contains 18 residues. Germline V CDR1 and CDR2: GTSNPN, SVGIG (reference sequence). The J segment lost 2 bases and the V segment lost 2 bases, leaving 11 bases of the junction unmatched. The CDR3: CAWSQGLAGDRGAYEQYF. The CDR3 DNA is TGTGCCTGGAGTCAGGGACTAGCGGGAGATCGGGGTGCCTACGAGCAGTACTTC.

This chain links TRBV19 with TRBJ1-5; 7 nucleotides align to TRBD1. Germline values: CDR1 LNHDA, CDR2 SQIVND (reference sequence). V lost 6 bases and J lost 1; bases outside the gene matches: 3. This CDR3 comprises 14 residues. CDR3 sequence: CASSLDRSNQPQHF. The CDR3 nucleotides are TGTGCCAGTAGCCTGGACAGGAGCAATCAGCCCCAGCATTTT. The full variable domain, in which reference TRBV19 and TRBJ1-5 provide the parts outside the CDR3, is DGGITQSPKYLFRKEGQNVTLSCEQNLNHDAMYWYRQDPGQGLRLIYYSQIVNDFQKGDIAEGYSVSREKKESFPLTVTSAQKNPTAFYLCASSLDRSNQPQHFGDGTRLSIL.

The sample holds a few counts of this clone. V and J are TRBV6-6 and TRBJ1-2; 7 bases line up with TRBD1. V trimming: 11 bases; J trimming: 5 bases; junction bases outside the gene matches: 5. The CDR3 runs to 11 residues. From germline, CDR1 is MNHNY and CDR2 SVGAGI (reference sequence). In DNA, the CDR3 is TGTGCCGTAGGGGGCTCTTATGGCTACACCTTC. It codes for CAVGGSYGYTF.

The chain has TRBV15 and TRBJ1-3; TRBD1 agrees at 7 bases. After removal of 5 bases from V and 0 bases from J, the junction contained 1 base not matched to a gene. The CDR3 totals 14 residues. Germline assignment: CDR1 LNHNV and CDR2 YYDKDF (reference sequence). CDR3 in DNA: TGTGCCACCAGCCGACAGGGCTCTGGAAACACCATATATTTT. It encodes CATSRQGSGNTIYF.

This sequence joins TRBV5-5 and TRBJ2-3, with D hard to call. V lost 4 bases to trimming and J lost 6 bases, with 12 bases between them. CDR3 length equals 13 residues. Germline loops: CDR1 SGHKS, CDR2 YYEKEE (reference sequence). The CDR3 loop is CASSLNPLDTQYF. CDR3 sequence (DNA): TGTGCCAGCAGCCTAAATCCGTTGGATACGCAGTATTTT.

The rearrangement uses TRBV10-3 and TRBJ2-7; possible D gene TRBD2, 6 bases. CDR3 length: 17 amino acids. CDR1 and CDR2 from the germline V gene are ENHRY and SYGVKD. The V and J ends lost 10 bases and 3 bases respectively, with 28 bases between them. CDR3: CASEGTEVIRGYYEQYF. In nucleotides, the CDR3 is TGTGCCAGCGAAGGGACGGAAGTTATTCGGGGGTACTACGAGCAGTACTTC.

This rearrangement joins TRBV6-1 to TRBJ2-3; 11 bases line up with TRBD2. The CDR3 totals 19 residues. Germline CDR1 reads MNHNS; CDR2 reads SASEGT. With 0 bases clipped from V and 0 bases from J, the junction kept 8 bases outside the gene matches. The CDR3 sequence: CASSEARGLAVRSTDTQYF. The DNA for the CDR3 is TGTGCCAGCAGTGAAGCTCGGGGACTAGCGGTCCGAAGCACAGATACGCAGTATTTT.

The chain recombines TRBV27 with TRBJ2-3; the D is unclear. V lost 5 bases, J lost 0 bases, and 6 bases lay in between. Germline V gene data show CDR1 as MNHEY and CDR2 as SMNVEV (reference sequence). The length of the CDR3 is 13 residues. The chain's CDR3 is CASSPSSTDTQYF. CDR3 coding DNA: TGTGCCAGCAGTCCGTCTAGCACAGATACGCAGTATTTT.

The chain uses TRBV7-6 and TRBJ1-4; TRBD1 aligns across 8 bases. This CDR3 has 14 amino acids. The germline V gene has CDR1 SGHVS and CDR2 FNYEAQ. Unmatched junction bases numbered 2, after V lost 5 bases and J lost 3 bases. The CDR3: CASSPGGPNEKLFF. The CDR3 coding sequence is TGTGCCAGCAGCCCAGGGGGCCCTAATGAAAAACTGTTTTTT. The full variable domain, with the rest looked up from reference TRBV7-6 and TRBJ1-4, is GAGVSQSPRYKVTKRGQDVALRCDPISGHVSLYWYRQALGQGPEFLTYFNYEAQQDKSGLPNDRFSAERPEGSISTLTIQRTEQRDSAMYRCASSPGGPNEKLFFGSGTQLSVL.

J is TRBJ2-3 and V is TRBV9, with 8 nucleotides matching TRBD2. The germline V gene encodes CDR1 SGDLS and CDR2 YYNGEE. CDR3 length equals 18 residues. V shed 0 bases, J shed 1 base, and the junction held 10 bases outside the gene matches. The CDR3 bases are TGTGCCAGCAGCGTAGGTAGCGGGGCTTCGGTGGGCACAGATACGCAGTATTTT. Translating it yields CASSVGSGASVGTDTQYF.

This chain uses TRBV28 with TRBJ2-1; 8 positions match TRBD2. This CDR3 has 16 residues. Germline V gene data show CDR1 as MDHEN and CDR2 as SYDVKM. Trimming at V came to 0 bases and at J to 3 bases, leaving 4 bases not matched to a gene. The CDR3 reads CASSLWGSGDYNEQFF. CDR3 nucleotide sequence: TGTGCCAGCAGTTTATGGGGTAGCGGGGACTACAATGAGCAGTTCTTC.

This sequence joins TRBV5-4 and TRBJ2-1; 11 bases match TRBD1. The J segment lost 2 bases and the V segment lost 3 bases, leaving 4 bases of the junction unmatched. The CDR3 length is 16 residues. Germline V gene lookup returns CDR1 SGHNT and CDR2 YYREEE (reference sequence). CDR3 residues: CASSWGQGGTYNEQFF. In DNA form, the CDR3 reads TGTGCCAGCAGCTGGGGACAGGGGGGCACCTACAATGAGCAGTTCTTC.